This TCR beta chain emerged from a study of cytomegalovirus exposure and HLA in healthy donors. Broader study findings: Relative to the roughly 640-donor mean, N-insertions were reportedly fewer in an Asian-associated ancestry cluster in a later analysis. Owing to their indistinguishability, certain V segments, notably TRBV6-2 and TRBV6-3, were excluded. By a later analysis, the bulk of CMV-associated TCR beta chains appeared HLA-restricted.

PCR involved 60 Vbeta and 13 Jbeta primers. Profiled with immunoSEQ multiplex PCR; TCRdb holds only in-frame clones, not every one. The sample holds roughly 170,000 clones, 60% to 85% seen once. This CDR3 region has 15 residues. Trimming took off 3 bases at V and 1 base at J, with 12 bases between the two ends. Germline lookup yields CDR1 SGHDT and CDR2 YYEEEE. Concerning this clone itself: Its antigen is undetermined.

Samples came from healthy bone marrow donors. The source of this sequence is a female donor in good health and CMV-seronegative. Material: PBMCs. The chain has TRBV5-6 and TRBJ2-3; no firm D call. The chain's CDR3 is CASSSPGTRTDTQYF. Written as DNA, the CDR3 is TGTGCCAGCAGCTCCCCTGGCACGCGCACAGATACGCAGTATTTT.